This passage covers 2 T cell receptor beta chains from one sample sequenced in a study of blood T cell repertoires in COVID-19. Method: immunoSEQ multiplex PCR; TCRdb's copy keeps in-frame clones and lacks some. Of approximately 120,000 clones listed, 80% to 90% are singletons. Material: peripheral blood. These receptor sequences come from a man at least 80 years old with active or convalescent COVID-19.

This clone appeared a single time. The gene calls are TRBV5-1 and TRBJ2-3; no firm D call. This CDR3 region has 14 residues. Germline loops: CDR1 SGHRS, CDR2 YFSETQ. V was pared by 1 base and J by 2 bases, with 8 bases between. As DNA, the CDR3 is TGCGCCAGCAGCTTGAAAACTTACACAGATACGCAGTATTTT. Amino acid sequence: CASSLKTYTDTQYF. The whole variable domain, filled in from reference TRBV5-1 and TRBJ2-3, reads KAGVTQTPRYLIKTRGQQVTLSCSPISGHRSVSWYQQTPGQGLQFLFEYFSETQRNKGNFPGRFSGRQFSNSRSEMNVSTLELGDSALYLCASSLKTYTDTQYFGPGTRLTVL.

J is TRBJ2-6 and V is TRBV24-1; TRBD1 agrees at 9 bases. The germline CDR1 and CDR2 sequences are KGHDR and SFDVKD. J was trimmed by 1 base and V by 5 bases; bases with no gene match: 8. This CDR3 is built from 18 residues. CDR3 nucleotides: TGTGCCACCAGTGGCTTTGCACAGGGGGCGTCTGGGGCCAACGTCCTGACTTTC. Translated: CATSGFAQGASGANVLTF.